This entry features one TCR beta chain sequence. This entry is derived from a study of blood T cell repertoires in COVID-19. Study as a whole: Some COVID-19 samples were acute and others convalescent; all came from the United States, Italy and Spain. Nucleic acid was either cDNA or gDNA, and it came from T cells, B-cell-depleted T cells, or PBMCs.

Under the authors' procedure: How many nucleated cells were present was estimated from reference gene primer amplification. Repertoires were generated with immunoSEQ multiplex PCR, while TCRdb's copy carries only in-frame clones and drops some. The DNA gave D and trimming, while V, J and clone size come from that table. Seen here are tens of thousands of clones, approximately 90% observed once, and the top ten hold approximately 9.5%. The CDR3 totals 14 residues. Germline CDR1 LNHNV, CDR2 YYDKDF (reference sequence). Trimming took off 1 base at V and 3 bases at J, with 7 bases between the two ends. The rearrangement joins TRBV15 to TRBJ1-3; D uncertain. The sequence came from a human donor with active COVID-19. The donor label of this sample is uncertain. The specimen was peripheral blood. Here the CDR3 reads CATSRASGGNTIYF. The CDR3 nucleotides are TGTGCCACCAGCAGAGCTTCAGGTGGAAACACCATATATTTT.